The T cell receptor (beta chain) under discussion was sequenced for a study of blood T cell repertoires in COVID-19. This table comes from immunoSEQ multiplex PCR, and its TCRdb copy is limited to in-frame clones, with some not included. The table has about 160,000 clones, less than 85% seen once. CDR3 size: 13 residues. Germline V lookup: CDR1 MNHNS, CDR2 SASEGT. J lost 4 bases, V lost 10 bases, and 4 bases had no gene match. The study assigned cohorts using participant-reported clinical history. Cohort 3 donors were reported recovered after two negative PCRs, clearance, or symptom resolution. This TCR was recovered from a man in his 60s who had recovered from COVID-19. V and J are TRBV6-1 and TRBJ1-6, with TRBD1 matching over 7 bases. Sequenced sample: PBMCs or T cells enriched from blood (not recorded which). Here the CDR3 reads CATKGQYNSPLHF. The CDR3, as DNA: TGTGCCACTAAGGGACAGTATAATTCACCCCTCCACTTT.